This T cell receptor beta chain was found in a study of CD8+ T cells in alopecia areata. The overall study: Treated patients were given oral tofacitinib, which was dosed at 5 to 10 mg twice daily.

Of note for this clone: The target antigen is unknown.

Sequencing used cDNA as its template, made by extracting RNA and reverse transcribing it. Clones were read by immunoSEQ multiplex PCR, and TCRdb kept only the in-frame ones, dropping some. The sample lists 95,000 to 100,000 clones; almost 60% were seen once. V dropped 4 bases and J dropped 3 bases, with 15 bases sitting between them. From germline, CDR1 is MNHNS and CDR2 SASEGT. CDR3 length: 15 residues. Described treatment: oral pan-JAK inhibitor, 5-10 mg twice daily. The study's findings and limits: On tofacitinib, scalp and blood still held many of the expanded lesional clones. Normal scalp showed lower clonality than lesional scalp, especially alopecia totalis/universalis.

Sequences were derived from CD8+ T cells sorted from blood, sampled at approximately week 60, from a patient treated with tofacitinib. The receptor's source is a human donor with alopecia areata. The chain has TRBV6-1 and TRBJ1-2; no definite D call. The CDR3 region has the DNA TGTGCCAGCAGTGCCCCCGGGTGGGCCCACTATGGCTACACCTTC. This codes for CASSAPGWAHYGYTF.